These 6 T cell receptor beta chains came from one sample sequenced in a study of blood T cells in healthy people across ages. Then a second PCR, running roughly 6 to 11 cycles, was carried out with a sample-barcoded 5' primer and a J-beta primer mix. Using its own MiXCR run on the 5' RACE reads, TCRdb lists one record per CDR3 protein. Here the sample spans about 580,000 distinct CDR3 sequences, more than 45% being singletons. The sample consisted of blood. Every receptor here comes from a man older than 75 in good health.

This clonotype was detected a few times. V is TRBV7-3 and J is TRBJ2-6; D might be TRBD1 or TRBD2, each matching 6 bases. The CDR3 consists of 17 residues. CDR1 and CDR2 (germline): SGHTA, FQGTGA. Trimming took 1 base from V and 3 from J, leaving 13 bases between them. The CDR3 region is CASSLMGAAGGANVLTF. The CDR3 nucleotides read TGTGCCAGCAGCTTAATGGGGGCAGCGGGTGGGGCCAACGTCCTGACTTTC. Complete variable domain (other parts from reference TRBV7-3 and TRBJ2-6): GAGVSQTPSNKVTEKGKYVELRCDPISGHTALYWYRQSLGQGPEFLIYFQGTGAADDSGLPNDRFFAVRPEGSVSTLKIQRTERGDSAVYLCASSLMGAAGGANVLTFGAGSRLTVL.

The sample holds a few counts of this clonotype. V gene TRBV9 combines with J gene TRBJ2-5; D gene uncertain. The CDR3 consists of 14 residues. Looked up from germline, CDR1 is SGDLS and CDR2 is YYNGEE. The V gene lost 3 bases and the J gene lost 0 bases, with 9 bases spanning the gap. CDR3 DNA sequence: TGTGCCAGCAGCGCCTCAGAGTACCAAGAGACCCAGTACTTC. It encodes CASSASEYQETQYF.

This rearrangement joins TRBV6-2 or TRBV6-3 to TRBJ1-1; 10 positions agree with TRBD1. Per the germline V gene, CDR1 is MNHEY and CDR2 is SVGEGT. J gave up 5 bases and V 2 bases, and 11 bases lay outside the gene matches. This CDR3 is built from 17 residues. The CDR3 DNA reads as TGTGCCAGCAGTTACCGCGGGACAGGGGAGAGCGAAACTGAAGCTTTCTTT. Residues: CASSYRGTGESETEAFF.

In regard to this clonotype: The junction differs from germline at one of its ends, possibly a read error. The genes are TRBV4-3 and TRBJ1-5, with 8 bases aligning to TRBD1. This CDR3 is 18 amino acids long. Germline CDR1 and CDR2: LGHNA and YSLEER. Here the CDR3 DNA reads TGCGCCAGCAGCCAAGATACAGGGGGAGGGTATAGCAATCAGCCCCGGCATTTT. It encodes CASSQDTGGGYSNQPRHF.

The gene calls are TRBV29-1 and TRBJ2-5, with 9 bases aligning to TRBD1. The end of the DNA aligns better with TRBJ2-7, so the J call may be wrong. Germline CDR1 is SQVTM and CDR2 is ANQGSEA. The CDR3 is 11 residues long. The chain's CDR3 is CSAGTGNEQYF. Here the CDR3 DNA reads TGCAGCGCCGGGACAGGGAACGAGCAGTACTTC.

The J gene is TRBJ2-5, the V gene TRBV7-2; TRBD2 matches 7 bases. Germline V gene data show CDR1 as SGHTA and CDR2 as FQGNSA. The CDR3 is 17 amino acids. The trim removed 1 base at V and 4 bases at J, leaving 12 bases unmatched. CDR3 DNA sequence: TGTGCCAGCAGCTTAGGGGGGAGGGACCCCCGGACAGAGACCCAGTACTTC. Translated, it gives CASSLGGRDPRTETQYF.